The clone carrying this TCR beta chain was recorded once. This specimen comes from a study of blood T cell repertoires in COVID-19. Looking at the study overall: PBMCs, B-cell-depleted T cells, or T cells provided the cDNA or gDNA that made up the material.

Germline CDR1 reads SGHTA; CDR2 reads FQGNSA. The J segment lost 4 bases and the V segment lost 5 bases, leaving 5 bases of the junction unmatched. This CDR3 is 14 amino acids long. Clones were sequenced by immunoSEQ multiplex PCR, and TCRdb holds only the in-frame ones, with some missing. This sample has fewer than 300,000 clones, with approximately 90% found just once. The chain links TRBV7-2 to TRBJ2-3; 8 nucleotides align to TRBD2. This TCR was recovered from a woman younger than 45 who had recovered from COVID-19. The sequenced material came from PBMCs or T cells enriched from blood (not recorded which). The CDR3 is CASSRGLAPDTQYF. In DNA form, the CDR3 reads TGTGCCAGCAGCCGCGGACTAGCCCCAGATACGCAGTATTTT.